This T cell receptor beta chain appears in the sequencing data of a study of shared clonotypes between healthy human individuals (dated by TCRdb to the early 2020s). Background for the entire study: The cohort included three men and a couple of women between 18 and 49 years of age. Per donor, three plates each were used for CD4 naive and CD4 memory, two for CD8 naive, and one for CD8 memory. Per donor, leukapheresis produced somewhere between about 0.8 and 9 billion PBMCs. To estimate repertoire size and how much clonotype sharing occurs between individuals, the study deeply sequenced the blood TCR repertoires of five healthy adults. Libraries were prepared and TCR repertoires were sequenced by different laboratories using diverse techniques, in order to increase sequencing depth and limit assay-specific biases. Broad study findings and their caveats: Sampling was limited to blood, and TCR repertoires in tissue likely differ from TCR repertoires in blood. Even with the large sequencing depth, rarefaction of the sorted-subset datasets indicated that sequencing was incomplete. Clonotypes shared by all four sorted-subset donors showed higher generation probabilities than non-shared clonotypes. Naive subsets generally had larger estimated clonotype richness than memory subsets did. Pairwise subsampling led to the expectation that sequencing depth would affect the degree of clonotype sharing among donors. Because the study included only a small number of donors, the genetic and exposure-history diversity represented was limited. When several donors were compared, the shared fraction of clonotypes was around 5% for naive CD4, 3.5% to 4% for naive CD8, 2% to 2.5% for memory CD4, and about 0.36% for memory CD8.

Healthy HIV-negative adults with no recently reported acute infections or vaccinations were included as donors. Every donor was a Caucasian adult residing in Nashville, Tennessee, USA. CD4+ T cells were enriched through magnetic negative selection, after which naive cells were positively selected on CD45RA and the remaining negative fraction served as the memory subset. Blood was collected by leukapheresis, and PBMCs were isolated by Ficoll-Histopaque density gradient centrifugation and then cryopreserved in liquid nitrogen vapor phase. Purity and quantity of every magnetically sorted T cell population were checked by analytical flow cytometry. Genomic DNA was isolated from each sorted fraction and quantified by UV absorbance on a Nanodrop 2000c. Using the deep immunoSEQ assay, multiplex PCR amplified TCR CDR3 regions from genomic DNA. Genomic DNA extracted from each cell subset was distributed evenly over all wells of several immunoSEQ 96-well plates, and each plate served as one replicate. For sorted subsets, about 210 ng of genomic DNA, equivalent to around 29,000 T cell genomes, went into each replicate PCR. The purified libraries were quantified using a Qubit 3.0 fluorometer, sized with a Bioanalyzer 2100, and then quantified again using the KAPA Library Quantification kit. Every immunoSEQ 96-well plate was sequenced on a separate single-read 150-cycle Illumina NextSeq 550 flow cell. The study's processing was this. Because the immunoSEQ output included only junctional sequences and no quality scores, the filtering could not be the same as the filtering used for full-length reads. Sequences were annotated with PyIR, a Python wrapper for IgBLAST v1.9, using IMGT germline references to assign V/J genes and CDR3. Reads were filtered out if the reads had weak V/J assignments (E-value above 1e-6), no CDR3, stop codons, out-of-frame junctions, or ambiguous translated residues. V3J clonotypes were defined by identical inferred V gene, J gene, and CDR3 amino acid sequence. The percentage overlap between two repertoires was calculated by dividing the number of shared unique clonotypes by the size of the smaller repertoire. RTK rarefaction, the Chao1 estimator, and Recon v2.1 estimates of unobserved clonotypes were used to assess repertoire richness. Generation probabilities were computed with OLGA for all TCRbeta clonotypes obtained by the gDNA method from several donors. Here the immuneACCESS table is served through TCRdb, limited to in-frame sequences with V and J called. Missing clones are a known gap in these copies; in checked studies unresolved V genes cover under half, and the rest lacks a known reason. V and J calls and clone size are given by that table; D and trimming were obtained from the DNA. The sample includes approximately 1.5 million clones, with 95% to 99% observed a single time. Roughly 0.4% of the sample is taken by the ten largest.

In the case of this clone: The target of this receptor is not known. No base-level quality is on record; no much larger clone is a single base apart.

Material for sequencing was naive CD4+ T cells sorted from blood. In light of the paper, this sample's cell subset or site label describes: CD45RA+ positively selected. The sequence came from a man in his thirties or forties in good health.

The CDR3 loop reads CAISENRADFLTGELFF. The DNA sequence follows: TGTGCCATCAGTGAGAACAGGGCTGACTTCCTCACCGGGGAGCTGTTTTTT. The sequence joins TRBV10-3 to TRBJ2-2; the D gene is perhaps TRBD1, from 6 matching bases. The CDR3 sequence holds 17 residues, the cysteine and phenylalanine included. The CDR3 DNA has 51 bases and is translated from base 1. Based on the germline V gene, the CDR1 and CDR2 sequences are ENHRY and SYGVKD. Cut back by 2 bases and 4 bases, the V and J ends lie 17 bases apart.